The clone carrying this TCR beta chain was seen only a few times. Its antigen is not known. This record belongs to a study of cytomegalovirus exposure and HLA in healthy donors. General study findings and limits: Productive status was seen about 90% or about 30% of the time for most TCR beta V segments in an earlier analysis. A cluster of highly shared sequence variants was likely a sequencing artifact.

This PCR relied on a set of 60 Vbeta primers and 13 Jbeta primers. Assay used: immunoSEQ multiplex PCR; TCRdb lists only in-frame clones, some missing. The table has around 150,000 clones, 70% to 90% seen once. The CDR3 has 14 amino acids. The junction had 9 bases not matched to a gene; V was cut back by 1 base and J by 12 bases. Germline V lookup: CDR1 LGHNA, CDR2 YSLEER. V usage is TRBV4-3 and J usage is TRBJ2-1, with 7 bases matching TRBD2. The material sequenced was PBMCs. This receptor was obtained from a woman aged 30 to 39 in good health and CMV-seronegative. CDR3 DNA sequence: TGCGCCAGCAGCCAAGTCGGGGGAGGGACGGGGCAGTTCTTC. Amino acid sequence: CASSQVGGGTGQFF.